Below, 4 T cell receptor beta chains from the same sample are listed, as sequenced in a study of T cells in Graves' hyperthyroidism and ophthalmopathy. Amplified TCR beta CDR3 regions derived from RNA transcripts. Carried out on the TCR CDR3, a first-round RT-PCR used the HTBI primer set. TCRdb reprocessed the multiplex PCR reads with MiXCR, giving one entry per CDR3 protein. The sample lists some 700,000 distinct CDR3 sequences; 15% to 20% were seen once. Sample: blood. These TCRs come from a man aged 45-65 years with Graves' hyperthyroidism.

The table lists this clonotype with a few counts. This chain joins TRBV5-1 and TRBJ2-7; possible D gene TRBD1, 5 bases. In germline, CDR1 is SGHRS, CDR2 YFSETQ. Between the trimmed V and J ends, which lost 1 base and 2 bases, there was a span of 16 bases. The CDR3 contains 16 residues. CDR3 DNA: TGCGCCAGCAGCTTGAAAGGGGTTACTCATACCTACGAGCAGTACTTC. The encoded protein is CASSLKGVTHTYEQYF. Full variable domain (remainder filled in from reference TRBV5-1 and TRBJ2-7): KAGVTQTPRYLIKTRGQQVTLSCSPISGHRSVSWYQQTPGQGLQFLFEYFSETQRNKGNFPGRFSGRQFSNSRSEMNVSTLELGDSALYLCASSLKGVTHTYEQYFGPGTRLTVT.

In its sample, this clonotype was seen many times. The chain combines TRBV2 with TRBJ1-5; no definite D call. CDR3 length: 18 residues. Trimming removed 0 bases from V and 4 bases from J, with 19 bases in between. In germline, CDR1 is SNHLY, CDR2 FYNNEI. The CDR3 DNA is TGTGCCAGCAGTGAAGCGCTTCGGATCCCCCGAGGTAATCAGCCCCAGCATTTT. Protein product: CASSEALRIPRGNQPQHF.

This clonotype has ten or more counts. The chain employs TRBV6-2 or TRBV6-3 and TRBJ2-3; 9 positions agree with TRBD2. The CDR3 consists of 16 residues. CDR1 MNHEY and CDR2 SVGEGT come from the germline V gene. V gave up 2 bases and J gave up 5 bases; unmatched junction bases: 8. The CDR3 nucleotides are TGTGCCAGCAGTTACAGTAGCGGGAGTACTGGAGATACGCAGTATTTT. It codes for CASSYSSGSTGDTQYF.

The table lists this clonotype with many counts. This chain links TRBV27 with TRBJ2-1; D possibly matches TRBD1 or TRBD2 (6 bases each). CDR1 and CDR2 from the germline V gene are MNHEY and SMNVEV (reference sequence). The CDR3 is 13 amino acids. The V and J ends lost 0 bases and 7 bases respectively, with 7 bases between them. The CDR3 DNA follows: TGTGCCAGCAGTTTATCAGGGGGGAATGAGCAGTTCTTC. Translating gives CASSLSGGNEQFF.